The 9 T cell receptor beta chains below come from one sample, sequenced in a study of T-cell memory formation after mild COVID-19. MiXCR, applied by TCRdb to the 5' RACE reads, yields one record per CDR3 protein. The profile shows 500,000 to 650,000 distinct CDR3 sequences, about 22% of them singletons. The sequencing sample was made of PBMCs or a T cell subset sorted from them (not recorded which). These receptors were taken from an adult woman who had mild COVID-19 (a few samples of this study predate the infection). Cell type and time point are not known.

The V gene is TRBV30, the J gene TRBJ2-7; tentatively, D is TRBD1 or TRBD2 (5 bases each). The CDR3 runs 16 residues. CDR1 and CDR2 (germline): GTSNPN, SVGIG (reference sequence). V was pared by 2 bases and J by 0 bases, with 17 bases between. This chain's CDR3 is CAWSPTGTSFSYEQYF. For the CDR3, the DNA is TGTGCCTGGAGTCCCACCGGGACGTCGTTCTCCTACGAGCAGTACTTC.

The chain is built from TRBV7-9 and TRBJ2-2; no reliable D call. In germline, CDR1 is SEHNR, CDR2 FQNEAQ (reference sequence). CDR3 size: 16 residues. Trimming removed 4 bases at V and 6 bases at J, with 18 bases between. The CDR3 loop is CASSSQSPGAAGELFF. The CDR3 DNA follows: TGTGCCAGCAGCTCCCAAAGCCCAGGTGCCGCCGGGGAGCTGTTTTTT.

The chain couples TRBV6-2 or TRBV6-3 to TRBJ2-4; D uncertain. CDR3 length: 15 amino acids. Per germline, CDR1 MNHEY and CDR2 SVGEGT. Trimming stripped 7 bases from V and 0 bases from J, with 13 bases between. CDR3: CASTPSGLAKNIQYF. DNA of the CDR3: TGTGCCAGCACACCGTCTGGTCTAGCCAAAAACATTCAGTACTTC.

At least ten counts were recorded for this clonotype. The CDR3 spells CASSSGLAGAPGTGELFF. The CDR3 DNA reads as TGTGCCAGCAGCTCCGGACTAGCGGGGGCCCCGGGCACCGGGGAGCTGTTTTTT. The J gene is TRBJ2-2, the V gene TRBV7-9; 13 nucleotides line up with TRBD2. Germline values: CDR1 SEHNR, CDR2 FQNEAQ (reference sequence). Unmatched junction bases numbered 9, after V lost 4 bases and J lost 4 bases. The CDR3 runs 18 residues. The variable domain in full, completed from reference TRBV7-9 and TRBJ2-2, reads DTGVSQNPRHKITKRGQNVTFRCDPISEHNRLYWYRQTLGQGPEFLTYFQNEAQLEKSRLLSDRFSAERPKGSFSTLEIQRTEQGDSAMYLCASSSGLAGAPGTGELFFGEGSRLTVL.

The CDR3 region is CASSPLKAGRSYEQYF. The CDR3 bases are TGTGCCAGCTCCCCCTTGAAGGCGGGACGCTCCTACGAGCAGTACTTC. The chain uses TRBV18 and TRBJ2-7, with D maybe TRBD2 (6 bases). Germline lookup yields CDR1 KGHSH and CDR2 LQKENI. V gave up 6 bases and J gave up 0 bases, with 18 bases separating them. The CDR3 has 16 residues.

CDR3 loop: CATQYGGPGTDTQYF. CDR3 DNA: TGTGCCACCCAGTACGGGGGGCCCGGCACAGATACGCAGTATTTT. The chain recombines TRBV24-1 with TRBJ2-3, with D perhaps matching TRBD2 (7 bases). Germline V lookup: CDR1 KGHDR, CDR2 SFDVKD. This CDR3 is 15 amino acids long. Trimming stripped 9 bases from V and 1 base from J, with 16 bases between.

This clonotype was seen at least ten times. The CDR3 is CSARDGGRGTGELFF. The DNA for the CDR3 is TGCAGTGCTAGAGATGGTGGCCGGGGAACCGGGGAGCTGTTTTTT. J is TRBJ2-2 and V is TRBV20-1, with a weak D call TRBD2 (5 bases). V shed 0 bases and J shed 5 bases, with 13 bases lying between them. Germline V CDR1 and CDR2: DFQATT, SNEGSKA (reference sequence). The CDR3 runs to 15 residues.

The chain's CDR3 is CASEPSLTTEAFF. The DNA for the CDR3 is TGTGCCAGCGAACCCAGTCTAACCACTGAAGCTTTCTTT. The rearrangement joins TRBV7-9 to TRBJ1-1; D is unclear. Trimming took off 8 bases at V and 4 bases at J, with 14 bases between the two ends. From germline, CDR1 is SEHNR and CDR2 FQNEAQ (reference sequence). CDR3 size: 13 residues.

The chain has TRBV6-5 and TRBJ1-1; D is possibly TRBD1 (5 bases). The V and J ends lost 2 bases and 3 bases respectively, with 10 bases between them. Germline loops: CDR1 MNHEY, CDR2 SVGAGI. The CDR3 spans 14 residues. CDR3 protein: CASSYRGMDTEAFF. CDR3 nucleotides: TGTGCCAGCAGTTACCGGGGGATGGACACTGAAGCTTTCTTT.